This T cell receptor beta chain was profiled in a study of T cell clones after liver transplantation. Across the whole study: A pre-transplant mixed lymphocyte reaction with TCRbeta sequencing defined graft-donor-reactive clones followed in post-transplant blood. HCV positivity affected three of eight recipients; the rest lacked autoimmune or viral indications.

Concerning this clone: Its antigen is unidentified.

Study-level findings and limits: A larger donor-reactive than third-party decline suggested partial antigen-specific deletion. Graft donor-reactive T cells possibly entered the graft instead of undergoing deletion.

The repertoire was sequenced with immunoSEQ multiplex PCR; TCRdb's copy has only in-frame clones and lacks some. The sample gives more than 95,000 clones, more than 75% of which show up once; 0.8% to 1% is in the top ten. Trimming removed 6 bases at V and 3 bases at J, with 12 bases between. The length of the CDR3 is 14 residues. Germline V gene sequence: CDR1 MDHEN, CDR2 SYDVKM. The J gene is TRBJ1-5, the V gene TRBV28; no clear D gene. Specimen: CD4+ T cells from blood, collected before liver transplant. The clonotype originates from a human donor who received a liver transplant. CDR3 DNA: TGTGCCAGCAGGGGGTTACCTTCCAATCAGCCCCAGCATTTT. Its protein product is CASRGLPSNQPQHF.